Sequencing of this T cell receptor (beta chain) was carried out in a study of Tregs in tolerant kidney transplant recipients. The study's findings and limits: This study did not directly address biological reproducibility. The small number of patients limits these findings pending further validation.

The length of the CDR3 is 14 residues. Trimming cost V 7 bases and J 6 bases; bases outside gene matches: 8. Germline lookup yields CDR1 MNHEY and CDR2 SVGAGI. About this clone: Its matching antigen is unknown.

The repertoire was sequenced with immunoSEQ multiplex PCR; TCRdb's copy has only in-frame clones and lacks some. Of about 68,000 clones detected, 84% appear once; the ten largest clones hold about 4%. The chain is built from TRBV6-5 and TRBJ1-5; 8 bases agree with TRBD1. The sequence derives from a human donor in good health. Sequenced sample: CD4+ T cells from blood. The CDR3 protein is CASTPTGEGQPQHF. CDR3 coding DNA: TGTGCCAGCACTCCGACAGGGGAGGGTCAGCCCCAGCATTTT.